Detailed here is one T cell receptor beta chain. Its cognate antigen has yet to be identified. Base-call qualities are not available, and no considerably larger clone is one nucleotide away. This sample stems from a study of T cells in Graves' hyperthyroidism and ophthalmopathy (dated by TCRdb to about 2019). About the study as a whole: Peripheral blood samples were taken at the time of initial diagnosis, prior to any treatment. TCR V-J signatures able to tell the groups apart were searched for in a discovery cohort of some 97 patients, of whom 43 had Graves' ophthalmopathy and around 57 had stable Graves' hyperthyroidism. Prospective prediction of ophthalmopathy was tested in an independent validation cohort consisting of some 18 hyperthyroidism patients and around 16 patients who later progressed to ophthalmopathy. For training and testing, the approximately 92 patients in the discovery cohort were randomly divided in a 7:3 ratio. In addition, the study compared T-cell repertoires in thyroid tissue and in blood from 6 or 7 Graves' hyperthyroidism patients. Following sampling, methimazole starting at 30 mg daily was given to hyperthyroidism patients, and high-dose intravenous methylprednisolone was given to ophthalmopathy patients. The paper reports TCR Vbeta CDR3 sequencing of some 140 peripheral blood samples: some 44 ophthalmopathy, approximately 74 hyperthyroidism and around 17 progressor patients. Study-level results and caveats: During validation, the model predicted progression to ophthalmopathy a median of roughly six months ahead of onset, with 60% to 71% sensitivity and 72.22% specificity. Sample size was not statistically predetermined, and blinding of investigators to group allocation was not performed. In cross-validation, a model built on a 13 V-J signature told ophthalmopathy apart from stable hyperthyroidism with approximately 90% sensitivity and about 81% specificity, and in testing the same model reached 80%/75%. Most expanded thyroid clonotypes (frequency above 0.001) were also found in blood, which suggests that blood repertoires may mirror thyroid immune responses.

Graves' hyperthyroidism was defined as stable when no progression to ophthalmopathy occurred over 18 months of follow-up. Hyperthyroidism patients were aged 18 to 65 years and newly diagnosed, with disease duration of less than 2 months. Patients with uncontrolled infections, other autoimmune diseases, pregnancy or lactation were excluded. Diagnoses were established on the basis of clinical symptoms, serum thyroxine and TRAb, thyroid ultrasound, and orbital computed tomography. PBMCs were separated from under 12 ml of fresh peripheral blood using Ficoll-Paque density gradient centrifugation. Trizol reagent was used to extract total RNA, and RNA quality was then checked on an Agilent 2100 Bioanalyzer. TCR beta CDR3 regions were amplified from RNA transcripts. The TCR CDR3 was subjected to a first round of RT-PCR using the HTBI primer set and the Qiagen OneStep RT-PCR kit. The libraries were constructed in a second round of multiplex PCR and then size-selected and purified. The libraries were sequenced on an Illumina HiSeq2000 using paired-end 100 bp reads. The authors' pipeline ran thus. SOAPnuke was used to process the raw data, throwing out any read that contained adapters or uncalled bases, had a mean Phred below 15, or lacked an exact constant-primer or identifier match. COPE v1.2.5 was used to merge the high-quality paired reads, and each unique nucleotide sequence was defined as a clonotype. MiTCR v1.1 was used to align the clonotypes against IMGT TRBV, TRBD and TRBJ reference segments. The analysis was restricted to V-J combinations with a frequency above 0.0001, which together covered about 99% of the repertoires. The TCS score was defined as the ratio of F50 (clonal expansion) to E x V (chaos), calculated using BLOSUM62-based TCRdist between CDR3 peptides within each V-J. Welch's t-statistics and random forest reduced around 520 V-J features to 10 to 15, which were used in a naive Bayes classifier (R e1071). TCRdb itself trimmed the public reads at Q25 with fastp, ran MiXCR and retained productive beta chains. Rows matching on CDR3 protein sequence are summarized as one entry with the most common DNA and genes. It is TCRdb's table, rather than the study itself, that gives the V and J calls and clone size. The sample table records 300,000 to 350,000 distinct CDR3 sequences; about 15% of these occur just once. The ten largest clones represent roughly 25% of the sample.

The junction shows trimming of 7 bases on V and 5 bases on J, plus 18 bases between the germline ends. Taken from the germline V gene (reference sequence), the CDR1 and CDR2 loops are SEHNR and FQNEAQ. The CDR3 runs 14 amino acids, cysteine and phenylalanine included. Just the 42-base CDR3 DNA is kept, in frame starting at base 1. The clonotype originates from a woman aged 30 to 39 with Graves' hyperthyroidism. Recombination linked TRBV7-9 to TRBJ2-7; the D segment could be TRBD2, given 6 matching bases. Input material: blood. The CDR3 region has the sequence CASTPVGGNHEQYF. The sequenced DNA is TGTGCCAGCACCCCAGTGGGCGGGAACCACGAGCAGTACTTC.